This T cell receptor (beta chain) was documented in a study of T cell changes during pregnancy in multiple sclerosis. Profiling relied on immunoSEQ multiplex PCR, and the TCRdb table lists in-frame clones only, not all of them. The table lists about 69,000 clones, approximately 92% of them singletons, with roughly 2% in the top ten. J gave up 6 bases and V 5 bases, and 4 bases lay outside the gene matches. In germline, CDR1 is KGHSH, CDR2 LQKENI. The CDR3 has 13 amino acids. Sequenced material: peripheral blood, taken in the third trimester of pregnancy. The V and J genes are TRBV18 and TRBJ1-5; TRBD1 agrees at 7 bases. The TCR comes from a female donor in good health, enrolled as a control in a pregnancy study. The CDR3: CASSTGEVQPQHF. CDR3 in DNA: TGTGCCAGCTCAACAGGGGAGGTTCAGCCCCAGCATTTT.